The sequence of this T cell receptor (beta chain) was determined in a study of CD4 T cells in relation to SARS-CoV-2 and coronaviruses. Findings and caveats of the study: According to naive versus memory sequencing, detected responses are memory recall, not newly primed. This crossreactivity analysis covered spike protein alone, no other viral proteins. Compared with monoreactive clones, crossreactive clones showed significantly weaker SARS-CoV-2 expansion.

Sequencing was performed with immunoSEQ multiplex PCR; in TCRdb, only in-frame clones are kept and a portion is missing. The sample has some 65,000 clones, about 90% seen once. Worth noting for this clone: Its antigen is unknown.

CD4+ T cells from unexposed donors were obtained before the COVID-19 pandemic (2011-2018). Naive and memory CD4+ T cells came from enriched cryopreserved PBMCs. This CDR3 is 13 amino acids long. Germline V gene lookup returns CDR1 LGHNA and CDR2 YNFKEQ. Trimming removed 5 bases from V and 8 bases from J, with 10 bases in between. This clonotype was sampled from a human donor in good health. The chain links TRBV4-2 to TRBJ1-6; tentative D call: TRBD1 (5 bases). The sample comprised memory CD4+ T cells from PBMCs. CDR3 coding DNA: TGTGCCAGCAGCTCGGGAGGGGATTCACCCCTCCACTTT. This encodes CASSSGGDSPLHF.